These 19 T cell receptor beta chains were all obtained from the same sample, sequenced in a study of T cells after yellow fever vaccination. MiXCR, run by TCRdb on the 5' RACE reads, gives a single entry per CDR3 protein. The sample holds 300,000 to 400,000 distinct CDR3 sequences; 8.7% are singletons and the top ten take over 15%. The material was PBMCs, obtained on the day of the first yellow fever vaccination. These receptors all come from a young man who received the YFV17D yellow fever vaccine.

The J gene is TRBJ2-1, the V gene TRBV6-1; 15 positions agree with TRBD2. CDR3 length: 18 residues. The trim removed 6 bases at V and 0 bases at J, leaving 6 bases unmatched. The germline V gene encodes CDR1 MNHNS and CDR2 SASEGT. The CDR3 nucleotides are TGTGCCAGCAGCGCCGGACTAGCGGGGGGGAGCTCCTACAATGAGCAGTTCTTC. Residues: CASSAGLAGGSSYNEQFF.

This clonotype was detected a few times. The genes are TRBV10-3 and TRBJ2-1, with TRBD2 as a possible D gene (6 bases). Germline CDR1 reads ENHRY; CDR2 reads SYGVKD. V was clipped by 3 bases and J by 9 bases, with 18 bases between them. This CDR3 is 15 amino acids long. This chain's CDR3 is CAISDQAGSEGEQFF. As DNA, the CDR3 is TGTGCCATCAGTGATCAGGCGGGCTCGGAGGGTGAGCAGTTCTTC.

This chain connects TRBV6-1 to TRBJ1-1; 7 bases line up with TRBD1. The V gene end was trimmed by 10 bases and the J gene end by 2 bases; junction bases not matched to a gene: 10. This CDR3 region has 14 residues. Germline V lookup: CDR1 MNHNS, CDR2 SASEGT. The CDR3 DNA reads as TGTGCCACCTCTCAGGACAGGATTAACACTGAAGCTTTCTTT. Amino acids: CATSQDRINTEAFF.

This clonotype has more than one count but fewer than ten. This sequence joins TRBV5-1 and TRBJ2-5; tentatively, D is TRBD1 or TRBD2 (5 bases each). V lost 2 bases and J 5 bases, leaving 13 bases between the germline ends. CDR3 length equals 14 residues. Germline CDR1 is SGHRS and CDR2 is YFSETQ. The CDR3 DNA reads as TGCGCCAGCAGCTTCCGGGACGGCCGGGAGACCCAGTACTTC. Protein: CASSFRDGRETQYF.

This clonotype was found many times. The chain recombines TRBV27 with TRBJ2-3; no definite D call. This CDR3 is 14 amino acids long. CDR1 and CDR2 from the germline V gene are MNHEY and SMNVEV (reference sequence). Trimming cost V 6 bases and J 1 base, with 11 bases left between them. DNA of the CDR3: TGTGCCAGCAGCCCCGAATGGGGCACAGATACGCAGTATTTT. It is translated as CASSPEWGTDTQYF.

The chain employs TRBV15 and TRBJ2-3; D is ambiguous. Trimming shortened V by 0 bases and J by 6 bases, and 13 bases separated the two germline ends. Germline V lookup: CDR1 LNHNV, CDR2 YYDKDF (reference sequence). This CDR3 is built from 15 residues. In DNA, the CDR3 is TGTGCCACCAGCAGAGATTTGAGATTTGGGGATACGCAGTATTTT. Translating gives CATSRDLRFGDTQYF.

The CDR3 region is CASSYAEGNGYTF. The CDR3, as DNA: TGTGCCAGCAGTTACGCCGAGGGGAATGGCTACACCTTC. The J gene is TRBJ1-2, the V gene TRBV6-6; D may be TRBD1 (5 bases). Germline V CDR1 and CDR2: MNHNY, SVGAGI (reference sequence). The CDR3 is 13 residues long. The V end lost 2 bases, the J end lost 6 bases, and 10 bases lay between the germline ends.

This clonotype came up many times. J is TRBJ2-1 and V is TRBV4-2; D not certain. Deletions cut 5 bases from V and 1 base from J, with 6 bases between. Germline CDR1 and CDR2: LGHNA and YNFKEQ. CDR3 size: 13 residues. The chain's CDR3 is CASSRDSYNEQFF. The CDR3 DNA sequence: TGTGCCAGCAGCAGGGATTCCTACAATGAGCAGTTCTTC.

V usage is TRBV5-1 and J usage is TRBJ2-4; a possible D gene is TRBD1 (6 bases). CDR3 size: 15 residues. The germline gives CDR1 SGHRS, CDR2 YFSETQ. V was pared by 0 bases and J by 2 bases, with 9 bases between. DNA for the CDR3: TGCGCCAGCAGCTTGGGGGGGCCAACCAAAAACATTCAGTACTTC. Translating it yields CASSLGGPTKNIQYF.

This clonotype was detected a few times. This chain connects TRBV28 to TRBJ1-1, with D perhaps matching TRBD1 (6 bases). Per the germline V gene, CDR1 is MDHEN and CDR2 is SYDVKM. There are 13 residues in the CDR3. V lost 8 bases to trimming and J lost 3 bases, with 13 bases between them. The CDR3 region is CASETGPYTEAFF. DNA of the CDR3: TGTGCCAGCGAAACAGGGCCTTACACTGAAGCTTTCTTT.

Only a few counts were recorded for this clonotype. The DNA for the CDR3 is TGCGCCAGCAGCCAAGATGGTCTAGCGGTTAGCACAGATACGCAGTATTTT. Its translation is CASSQDGLAVSTDTQYF. The chain recombines TRBV4-1 with TRBJ2-3, with 7 bases fitting TRBD2. The CDR3 sequence is 17 residues long. Trimming at V came to 0 bases and at J to 0 bases, leaving 6 bases not matched to a gene. From germline, CDR1 is MGHRA and CDR2 YSYEKL.

The chain uses TRBV7-2 and TRBJ2-7, with a weak D call TRBD1 (6 bases). Germline CDR1 is SGHTA and CDR2 is FQGNSA. Trimming took off 6 bases at V and 3 bases at J, with 15 bases between the two ends. The CDR3 loop spans 14 amino acids. The CDR3 here is CASRPSQGYYEQYF. The CDR3 region has the DNA TGTGCCAGCAGGCCTTCACAGGGATACTACGAGCAGTACTTC.

This clonotype was detected only a few times. V gene TRBV27 combines with J gene TRBJ1-3; 8 bases are shared with TRBD1. Germline CDR1 is MNHEY and CDR2 is SMNVEV (reference sequence). This CDR3 region has 18 residues. V shed 4 bases, J shed 7 bases, and the junction held 18 bases outside the gene matches. The CDR3 bases are TGTGCCAGCAGTTCCTTTTATGGGACAGGATCTAGGAGGAACACCATATATTTT. Protein: CASSSFYGTGSRRNTIYF.

This clonotype has more than one count but fewer than ten. V gene TRBV4-2 combines with J gene TRBJ1-1, with unresolved D. V was shortened by 0 bases and J by 5 bases, with 13 bases between the two germline ends. There are 15 residues in the CDR3. Per germline, CDR1 LGHNA and CDR2 YNFKEQ. CDR3 sequence reads: CASSQDSAGLTEAFF. In DNA form, the CDR3 reads TGTGCCAGCAGCCAAGATTCGGCGGGGTTGACTGAAGCTTTCTTT.

This clonotype was counted only a few times. The J gene is TRBJ2-7, the V gene TRBV5-1; TRBD1 matches at 9 bases. The CDR3 sequence is 15 residues long. J gave up 2 bases and V 4 bases, and 7 bases lay outside the gene matches. Germline assignment: CDR1 SGHRS and CDR2 YFSETQ. In DNA form, the CDR3 reads TGCGCCAGCAGCCCACAGGGGGCCTCCACCTACGAGCAGTACTTC. Protein sequence: CASSPQGASTYEQYF.

The chain combines TRBV3-1 with TRBJ2-1; 9 bases align to TRBD1. CDR3 length equals 15 residues. After removal of 3 bases from V and 3 bases from J, the junction contained 3 bases not matched to a gene. Per the germline V gene, CDR1 is LGHDT and CDR2 is YNNKEL (reference sequence). The CDR3 loop is CASSHGDRDYNEQFF. In DNA, the CDR3 is TGTGCCAGCAGCCATGGGGACAGGGACTACAATGAGCAGTTCTTC.

This clonotype turned up a few times. V is TRBV6-5 and J is TRBJ1-1, with TRBD1 identical over 7 bases. The V and J ends lost 2 bases and 5 bases, in that order; junction bases with no gene match: 8. The CDR3 covers 15 residues. The V gene's germline CDR1 is MNHEY and CDR2 SVGAGI. CDR3: CASSYAPGGQTEAFF. The CDR3 DNA sequence: TGTGCCAGCAGTTACGCCCCAGGGGGGCAGACTGAAGCTTTCTTT.

This clonotype was observed a few times. The chain links TRBV6-5 to TRBJ2-7, with D perhaps matching TRBD1 (6 bases). V lost 8 bases, J lost 5 bases, and 19 bases lay in between. Germline CDR1 reads MNHEY; CDR2 reads SVGAGI. There are 14 residues in the CDR3. The CDR3 sequence is CASPANPGDHEQYF. In DNA, the CDR3 is TGTGCCAGCCCCGCGAACCCAGGGGATCACGAGCAGTACTTC.

On this clonotype: This clone may be a read error of a much larger clone one base away. V gene TRBV15 combines with J gene TRBJ1-5; D is unresolved. Germline V CDR1 and CDR2: LNHNV, YYDKDF (reference sequence). V lost 1 base and J lost 6, with 7 bases in between. CDR3 length: 13 residues. The CDR3 is CATSRVVGQPQHF. CDR3 in DNA: TGTGCCACCAGCAGAGTGGTGGGTCAGCCCCAGCATTTT.